This T cell receptor beta chain was found in a study of blood T cells in healthy people across ages. General study points: Naive CD4+ cell counts and diversity both ran higher in long-lived than in aged donors.

About this clonotype: The antigen is unknown.

Next came a second PCR, run for roughly 6 to 11 cycles, which used a sample-barcoded 5' primer along with a J-beta primer mix. A tag from a template-switch adaptor with 12 random nucleotides marked each cDNA molecule. Each CDR3 protein is one row after TCRdb ran MiXCR on the 5' RACE reads. The sample shows about 1,400,000 distinct CDR3 sequences, approximately 42% of them seen only once. The V gene end was trimmed by 6 bases and the J gene end by 1 base; junction bases not matched to a gene: 7. Per the germline V gene, CDR1 is DFQATT and CDR2 is SNEGSKA (reference sequence). The CDR3 consists of 15 residues.

Sequencing was carried out using blood. The TCR comes from a woman aged 18-35 years in good health. J is TRBJ1-4 and V is TRBV20-1; 8 positions agree with TRBD1. CDR3 in amino acids: CSADREDGTNEKLFF. The CDR3 DNA is TGCAGTGCGGACAGGGAAGATGGAACTAATGAAAAACTGTTTTTT.